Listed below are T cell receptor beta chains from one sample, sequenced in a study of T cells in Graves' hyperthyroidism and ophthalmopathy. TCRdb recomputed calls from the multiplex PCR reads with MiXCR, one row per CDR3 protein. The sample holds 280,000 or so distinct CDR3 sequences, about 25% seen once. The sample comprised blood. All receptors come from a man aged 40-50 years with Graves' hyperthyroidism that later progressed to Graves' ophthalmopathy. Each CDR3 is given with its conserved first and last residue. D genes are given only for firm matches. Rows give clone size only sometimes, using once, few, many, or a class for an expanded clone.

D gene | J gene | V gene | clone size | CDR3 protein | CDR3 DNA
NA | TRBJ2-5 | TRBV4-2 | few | CASSRTGGGKETQYF | TGTGCCAGCAGCCGTACAGGGGGGGGAAAAGAGACCCAGTACTTC
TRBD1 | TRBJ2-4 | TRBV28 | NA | CASSGRDRGNIQYF | TGTGCCAGCAGTGGCCGGGACAGGGGGAACATTCAGTACTTC
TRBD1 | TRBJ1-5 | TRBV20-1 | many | CSAIKGAGNQPQHF | TGCAGTGCTATTAAGGGGGCCGGCAATCAGCCCCAGCATTTT
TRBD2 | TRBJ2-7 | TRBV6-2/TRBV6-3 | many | CASSYMLAGATTYEQYF | TGTGCCAGCAGTTACATGCTAGCGGGAGCGACTACGTACGAGCAGTACTTC
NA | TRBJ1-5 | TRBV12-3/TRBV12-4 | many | CASRLLDHQPQHF | TGTGCCAGCAGGCTTTTGGACCATCAGCCCCAGCATTTT
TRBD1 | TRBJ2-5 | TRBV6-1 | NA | CASSEDRGRAETQYF | TGTGCCAGCAGTGAAGACAGGGGGCGCGCAGAGACCCAGTACTTC
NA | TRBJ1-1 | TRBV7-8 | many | CASSDRRLDTEAFF | TGTGCCAGCAGCGACCGCCGACTGGACACTGAAGCTTTCTTT
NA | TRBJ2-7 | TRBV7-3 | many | CASRSGRSSYEQYF | TGTGCCAGCAGGTCCGGGAGAAGCTCCTACGAGCAGTACTTC
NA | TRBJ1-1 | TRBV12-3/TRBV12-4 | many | CASSFAGETEAFF | TGTGCCAGCAGTTTTGCAGGGGAGACTGAAGCTTTCTTT
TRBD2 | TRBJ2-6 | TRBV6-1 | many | CASSEPGGSGANVLTF | TGTGCCAGCAGTGAGCCCGGGGGGTCGGGGGCCAACGTCCTGACTTTC
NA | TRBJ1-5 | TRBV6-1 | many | CASSPQGLQPQHF | TGTGCCAGCAGTCCTCAGGGGCTGCAGCCCCAGCATTTT
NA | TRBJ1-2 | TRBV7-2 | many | CASSLIGGHGGYTF | TGTGCCAGCAGCTTAATAGGGGGGCATGGTGGCTACACCTTC
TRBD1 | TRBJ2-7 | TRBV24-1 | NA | CATSRTGTVEQYF | TGTGCCACCAGCAGAACCGGGACAGTGGAGCAGTACTTC
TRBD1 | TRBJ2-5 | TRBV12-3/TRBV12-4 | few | CASSSWETGGSETQYF | TGTGCCAGCAGTTCTTGGGAGACAGGGGGAAGCGAGACCCAGTACTTC
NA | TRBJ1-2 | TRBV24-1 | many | CATSDTQGNYGYTF | TGTGCCACCAGTGATACCCAGGGGAACTATGGCTACACCTTC
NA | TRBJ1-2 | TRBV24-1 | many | CATRRWRVYGYTF | TGTGCCACCAGGAGGTGGAGGGTCTATGGCTACACCTTC
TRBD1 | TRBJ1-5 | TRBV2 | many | CASSVQGAGMSNQPQHF | TGTGCCAGCAGTGTGCAGGGGGCGGGTATGAGCAATCAGCCCCAGCATTTT
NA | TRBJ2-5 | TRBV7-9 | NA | CASSLLQGETQYF | TGTGCCAGCAGCTTACTCCAGGGAGAGACCCAGTACTTC
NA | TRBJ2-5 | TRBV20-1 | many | CSARRLVQETQYF | TGCAGTGCTCGACGACTAGTTCAAGAGACCCAGTACTTC
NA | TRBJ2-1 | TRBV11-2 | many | CASSPRGVSYNEQFF | TGTGCCAGCAGCCCACGGGGCGTCTCCTACAATGAGCAGTTCTTC
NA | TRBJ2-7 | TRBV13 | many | CASSPPVGGGNYEQYF | TGTGCCAGCAGCCCCCCGGTGGGGGGCGGAAACTACGAGCAGTACTTC
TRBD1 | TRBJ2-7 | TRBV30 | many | CAWNRDRLPYEQYF | TGTGCCTGGAACCGGGACAGGCTTCCCTACGAGCAGTACTTC
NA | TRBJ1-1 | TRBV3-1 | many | CASSHVRTEAFF | TGTGCCAGCAGCCATGTCCGTACTGAAGCTTTCTTT
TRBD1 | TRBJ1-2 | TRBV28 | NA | CASTSFHSGDRFNYGYTF | TGTGCCAGCACCTCTTTTCATTCCGGGGACAGATTTAACTATGGCTACACCTTC
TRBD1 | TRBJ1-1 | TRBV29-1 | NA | CSFRTGRNTEAFF | TGCAGCTTTAGGACAGGGCGGAACACTGAAGCTTTCTTT
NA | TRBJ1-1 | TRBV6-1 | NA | CASSEVDGYTEAFF | TGTGCCAGCAGTGAAGTTGACGGTTACACTGAAGCTTTCTTT
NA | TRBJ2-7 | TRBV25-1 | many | CASRGGGFLSHYEQYF | TGTGCCAGCAGGGGGGGCGGATTTCTTTCCCACTACGAGCAGTACTTC
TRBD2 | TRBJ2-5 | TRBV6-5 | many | CASSYGGRVTQYF | TGTGCCAGCAGTTACGGTGGGAGGGTGACCCAGTACTTC